Listed here are 32 T cell receptor beta chains from one sample, sequenced in a study of shared clonotypes between healthy human individuals. Assay: immunoSEQ multiplex PCR; the TCRdb copy retains only in-frame clones and omits some. The repertoire holds more than 500,000 clones, with 90% to 97% as singletons. Sequencing was carried out using naive CD4+ T cells sorted from blood. Subset defined: CD45RA+ positively selected. Receptors were obtained from a woman in her thirties in good health.

The gene calls are TRBV28 and TRBJ2-7; 10 nucleotides line up with TRBD2. The V gene end was trimmed by 1 base and the J gene end by 8 bases; junction bases not matched to a gene: 14. This CDR3 is built from 17 residues. The germline gives CDR1 MDHEN, CDR2 SYDVKM. As DNA, the CDR3 is TGTGCCAGCAGTTTATCCCATCTGACTAGCGGGCTTCTTAAGCAGTACTTC. Its protein product is CASSLSHLTSGLLKQYF. Supplemented by reference TRBV28 and TRBJ2-7, the full variable domain reads DVKVTQSSRYLVKRTGEKVFLECVQDMDHENMFWYRQDPGLGLRLIYFSYDVKMKEKGDIPEGYSVSREKKERFSLILESASTNQTSMYLCASSLSHLTSGLLKQYFGPGTRLTVT.

The chain has TRBV28 and TRBJ2-2, with D possibly being TRBD1 (5 bases). V was shortened by 2 bases and J by 6 bases, with 10 bases between the two germline ends. CDR1 MDHEN and CDR2 SYDVKM come from the germline V gene. This CDR3 contains 14 residues. The CDR3 is CASSLPGFAGELFF. The CDR3 nucleotides are TGTGCCAGCAGTTTACCAGGGTTTGCCGGGGAGCTGTTTTTT.

The J gene is TRBJ1-2, the V gene TRBV21-1. TRBV21-1 is a pseudogene locus. The CDR3 has 14 amino acids. For the CDR3, the DNA is TGTGCCAGCAGCAGGGAAGGGGGGGACTATGGCTACACCTTC. It is translated as CASSREGGDYGYTF.

The rearrangement links TRBV27 to TRBJ1-3; the D is unclear. This CDR3 contains 16 residues. Germline CDR1 MNHEY, CDR2 SMNVEV (reference sequence). The V end lost 2 bases, the J end lost 3 bases, and 14 bases lay between the germline ends. The CDR3 region has the DNA TGTGCCAGCAGTTTAATCGGGGTCGAAGTTGGAAACACCATATATTTT. This translates into CASSLIGVEVGNTIYF.

The rearrangement links TRBV28 to TRBJ1-6; perhaps TRBD1 as D (5 bases). Between the trimmed V and J ends, which lost 7 bases and 8 bases, there was a span of 15 bases. Germline CDR1 is MDHEN and CDR2 is SYDVKM. The CDR3 is 14 residues long. CDR3 nucleotides: TGTGCCAGCAAGTTTGGCAGGGTTCATTCACCCCTCCACTTT. As protein: CASKFGRVHSPLHF.

This clone was detected once. This sequence joins TRBV19 and TRBJ2-2, with D perhaps TRBD1 or TRBD2 (5 bases each). The CDR3 extends over 15 amino acids. Looked up from germline, CDR1 is LNHDA and CDR2 is SQIVND (reference sequence). V lost 4 bases and J 7 bases, leaving 16 bases between the germline ends. DNA for the CDR3: TGTGCCAGTAGTACGGGACGCGCTACTATCGGGGAGCTGTTTTTT. As protein: CASSTGRATIGELFF.

V gene TRBV6-5 combines with J gene TRBJ2-1; D gene unclear. CDR3 length equals 14 residues. The germline V gene encodes CDR1 MNHEY and CDR2 SVGAGI. V was clipped by 4 bases and J by 3 bases, with 10 bases between them. CDR3 bases: TGTGCCAGCAGTTCTTTGAGCTTCTACAATGAGCAGTTCTTC. Amino acids: CASSSLSFYNEQFF.

The chain is built from TRBV7-2 and TRBJ1-5, with 7 bases fitting TRBD1. This CDR3 comprises 14 residues. Trimming cost V 5 bases and J 3 bases; bases outside gene matches: 4. The germline V gene encodes CDR1 SGHTA and CDR2 FQGNSA. CDR3 coding DNA: TGTGCCAGCAGCCCAGGGGGGTACAATCAGCCCCAGCATTTT. Protein: CASSPGGYNQPQHF.

This chain connects TRBV7-6 to TRBJ2-1; D unclear. This CDR3 contains 15 residues. CDR1 and CDR2 (germline): SGHVS, FNYEAQ. V dropped 5 bases and J dropped 4 bases, with 15 bases sitting between them. Here the CDR3 DNA reads TGTGCCAGCAGCACCCCCAGTTCCCTTTACAATGAGCAGTTCTTC. Translating gives CASSTPSSLYNEQFF. The full variable domain, in which reference TRBV7-6 and TRBJ2-1 provide the parts outside the CDR3, is GAGVSQSPRYKVTKRGQDVALRCDPISGHVSLYWYRQALGQGPEFLTYFNYEAQQDKSGLPNDRFSAERPEGSISTLTIQRTEQRDSAMYRCASSTPSSLYNEQFFGPGTRLTVL.

This chain uses TRBV5-4 with TRBJ1-2; 7 bases line up with TRBD1. Per germline, CDR1 SGHNT and CDR2 YYREEE (reference sequence). CDR3 length: 15 amino acids. Unmatched junction bases numbered 8, after V lost 0 bases and J lost 6 bases. The CDR3 loop reads CASSLGEGATDGYTF. Here the CDR3 DNA reads TGTGCCAGCAGCTTGGGGGAGGGGGCAACCGATGGCTACACCTTC.

V and J are TRBV5-1 and TRBJ2-3; D may be TRBD2 (7 bases). In germline, CDR1 is SGHRS, CDR2 YFSETQ. V lost 4 bases to trimming and J lost 0 bases, with 21 bases between them. CDR3 length equals 18 residues. The CDR3 DNA follows: TGCGCCAGCAGCCCGTCGAAGGGAGGGGGATTTAGCACAGATACGCAGTATTTT. Translated, it gives CASSPSKGGGFSTDTQYF. The full variable domain, its missing parts supplied by reference TRBV5-1 and TRBJ2-3, is KAGVTQTPRYLIKTRGQQVTLSCSPISGHRSVSWYQQTPGQGLQFLFEYFSETQRNKGNFPGRFSGRQFSNSRSEMNVSTLELGDSALYLCASSPSKGGGFSTDTQYFGPGTRLTVL.

The rearrangement joins TRBV15 to TRBJ1-3; D ambiguous. The germline V and J ends were trimmed by 3 bases and 0 bases, with 6 bases remaining between them. This CDR3 region has 14 residues. Germline V gene sequence: CDR1 LNHNV, CDR2 YYDKDF (reference sequence). In nucleotides, the CDR3 is TGTGCCACCAGCAGGGCCACCTCTGGAAACACCATATATTTT. As protein: CATSRATSGNTIYF.

The chain uses TRBV2 and TRBJ1-1; weak D call: TRBD1 (5 bases). With 4 bases removed from V and 4 bases from J, the gap between germline ends came to 10 bases. Germline V lookup: CDR1 SNHLY, CDR2 FYNNEI. The CDR3 spans 13 residues. The CDR3 region is CASSAQGGTEAFF. CDR3 coding DNA: TGTGCCAGCAGTGCCCAGGGTGGCACTGAAGCTTTCTTT.

The genes are TRBV5-6 and TRBJ1-2; D remains unclear. Trimming shortened V by 4 bases and J by 3 bases, and 10 bases separated the two germline ends. This CDR3 is 13 amino acids long. The germline V gene encodes CDR1 SGHDT and CDR2 YYEEEE. In DNA, the CDR3 is TGTGCCAGCAGCAACCCCACCTACTATGGCTACACCTTC. Its protein product is CASSNPTYYGYTF.

The chain uses TRBV28 and TRBJ1-1; 11 nucleotides line up with TRBD1. The CDR3 has 15 amino acids. Trimming cost V 6 bases and J 5 bases; bases outside gene matches: 8. CDR1 and CDR2 (germline): MDHEN, SYDVKM. CDR3 residues: CASSPGTGGWTEAFF. The DNA of the CDR3 is TGTGCCAGCAGCCCCGGGACAGGGGGATGGACTGAAGCTTTCTTT.

The rearrangement uses TRBV5-1 and TRBJ2-5; 10 bases fit TRBD2. The CDR3 totals 14 residues. J was trimmed by 5 bases and V by 6 bases; bases with no gene match: 7. Germline V gene data show CDR1 as SGHRS and CDR2 as YFSETQ. The CDR3 region is CASTSGRARETQYF. Here the CDR3 DNA reads TGCGCCAGCACGAGCGGGAGGGCTCGGGAGACCCAGTACTTC.

V usage is TRBV5-8 and J usage is TRBJ2-7; TRBD2 matches at 11 bases. J was trimmed by 2 bases and V by 1 base; bases with no gene match: 11. This CDR3 has 18 residues. Looked up from germline, CDR1 is SGHTS and CDR2 is YDEGEE. This CDR3 reads CASSLWQGVAGGTYEQYF. Here the CDR3 DNA reads TGTGCCAGCAGCTTGTGGCAGGGGGTAGCGGGAGGGACCTACGAGCAGTACTTC.

This rearrangement joins TRBV7-2 to TRBJ2-2; D might be TRBD2 (6 bases). The CDR3 runs 16 residues. Trimming removed 5 bases from V and 5 bases from J, with 18 bases in between. The germline CDR1 and CDR2 sequences are SGHTA and FQGNSA. The CDR3 DNA follows: TGTGCCAGCAGCACAGGAGGAGGGAAGGGGACCGGGGAGCTGTTTTTT. As protein: CASSTGGGKGTGELFF.

The chain has TRBV30 and TRBJ2-1, with D perhaps TRBD2 (5 bases). There are 12 residues in the CDR3. Germline assignment: CDR1 GTSNPN and CDR2 SVGIG (reference sequence). V gave up 3 bases and J gave up 10 bases, with 13 bases separating them. CDR3 DNA: TGTGCCTGGAGCCAACGGACTGGAGAGCAGTTCTTC. Translating it yields CAWSQRTGEQFF.

The chain is built from TRBV10-2 and TRBJ2-1; D is perhaps TRBD2 (6 bases). V was trimmed by 6 bases and J by 9 bases, leaving 15 bases between them. In germline, CDR1 is WSHSY, CDR2 SAAADI. The CDR3 is 13 residues long. The CDR3 loop reads CASRTSGVPEQFF. In DNA form, the CDR3 reads TGCGCCAGCAGGACTTCGGGAGTTCCTGAGCAGTTCTTC.

The chain's CDR3 is CASSVEAGGYEQYF. CDR3 DNA: TGTGCCAGCAGTGTGGAGGCAGGGGGCTACGAGCAGTACTTC. The chain has TRBV6-4 and TRBJ2-7, with 7 bases fitting TRBD1. V lost 4 bases and J lost 3; bases outside the gene matches: 6. The CDR3 loop spans 14 amino acids. Germline V lookup: CDR1 MRHNA, CDR2 SNTAGT.

As regards this clone: Other nucleotide sequences from this sample produce the same CDR3. V gene TRBV6-5 combines with J gene TRBJ1-4; 7 bases map to TRBD1. CDR3 length equals 14 residues. Losses at the gene ends were 6 bases for V and 4 bases for J; bases not matched to a gene: 5. Per germline, CDR1 MNHEY and CDR2 SVGAGI. In DNA, the CDR3 is TGTGCCAGCAGCCGGGACAGACTTAATGAAAAACTGTTTTTT. It yields the protein CASSRDRLNEKLFF.

The chain combines TRBV19 with TRBJ1-2; D unresolved. CDR3 length equals 14 residues. CDR1 is LNHDA and CDR2 is SQIVND in the germline V gene (reference sequence). The ends were cut back, 5 bases at V and 4 bases at J, with 14 bases in the middle. CDR3 nucleotide sequence: TGTGCCAGTAGTGGCCGGAGGGATGGCTATGGCTACACCTTC. This sequence encodes CASSGRRDGYGYTF.

The J gene is TRBJ2-2, the V gene TRBV19, with TRBD2 matching 9 bases. Germline lookup yields CDR1 LNHDA and CDR2 SQIVND (reference sequence). V lost 0 bases to trimming and J lost 9 bases; unmatched junction nucleotides: 2. The CDR3 has 14 amino acids. CDR3 nucleotides: TGTGCCAGTAGTATAGAGCGGGAGGGCCGGGAGCTGTTTTTT. This sequence encodes CASSIEREGRELFF.

V gene TRBV7-3 combines with J gene TRBJ2-7; 14 bases align to TRBD2. With 5 bases clipped from V and 6 bases from J, the junction kept 3 bases outside the gene matches. The V gene's germline CDR1 is SGHTA and CDR2 FQGTGA. The CDR3 loop spans 14 amino acids. For the CDR3, the DNA is TGTGCCAGCAGCGCGGGACTAGCGGGAGCCGAGCAGTACTTC. Protein: CASSAGLAGAEQYF.

The chain recombines TRBV19 with TRBJ2-7, with D maybe TRBD2 (5 bases). Germline CDR1 LNHDA, CDR2 SQIVND (reference sequence). The length of the CDR3 is 15 residues. V lost 0 bases and J 0 bases, leaving 9 bases between the germline ends. The CDR3 nucleotides read TGTGCCAGTAGTATAGATCGGGGAAGCTCCTACGAGCAGTACTTC. It is translated as CASSIDRGSSYEQYF.

As for this clone: Different DNA sequences within this sample yield the same CDR3. The chain is built from TRBV28 and TRBJ1-5; D is unclear. Per germline, CDR1 MDHEN and CDR2 SYDVKM. The CDR3 has 13 residues. V was cut by 7 bases and J by 4 bases, with 11 bases left in between. CDR3 region: CASIRTGNQPQHF. The CDR3 region has the DNA TGTGCCAGCATACGCACGGGTAATCAGCCCCAGCATTTT.

V is TRBV28 and J is TRBJ2-7, with D perhaps being TRBD1 or TRBD2 (5 bases each). Germline V gene lookup returns CDR1 MDHEN and CDR2 SYDVKM. This CDR3 comprises 13 residues. The V gene lost 8 bases and the J gene lost 5 bases, with 16 bases spanning the gap. CDR3 DNA: TGTGCCAGCGGTCGTGGGGGTACGGACGAGCAGTACTTC. Protein sequence: CASGRGGTDEQYF.

This sequence joins TRBV5-4 and TRBJ2-1; 11 positions agree with TRBD2. Germline CDR1 reads SGHNT; CDR2 reads YYREEE (reference sequence). V gave up 0 bases and J gave up 4 bases; unmatched junction bases: 3. The CDR3 runs to 16 residues. The CDR3 region is CASSLGLAGLYNEQFF. For the CDR3, the DNA is TGTGCCAGCAGCTTGGGACTAGCGGGACTATACAATGAGCAGTTCTTC. The whole variable domain, remainder taken from reference TRBV5-4 and TRBJ2-1, is ETGVTQSPTHLIKTRGQQVTLRCSSQSGHNTVSWYQQALGQGPQFIFQYYREEENGRGNFPPRFSGLQFPNYSSELNVNALELDDSALYLCASSLGLAGLYNEQFFGPGTRLTVL.

The chain links TRBV28 to TRBJ2-1; the match to TRBD1 covers 9 bases. Unmatched junction bases numbered 1, after V lost 2 bases and J lost 5 bases. The CDR3 has 14 residues. The V gene's germline CDR1 is MDHEN and CDR2 SYDVKM. The CDR3 DNA follows: TGTGCCAGCAGTTTAGGACAGGGGAACAATGAGCAGTTCTTC. This sequence encodes CASSLGQGNNEQFF. The variable domain in full, completed from reference TRBV28 and TRBJ2-1, reads DVKVTQSSRYLVKRTGEKVFLECVQDMDHENMFWYRQDPGLGLRLIYFSYDVKMKEKGDIPEGYSVSREKKERFSLILESASTNQTSMYLCASSLGQGNNEQFFGPGTRLTVL.

The chain has TRBV7-9 and TRBJ2-7; 15 bases align to TRBD2. V was clipped by 5 bases and J by 3 bases; unmatched bases: 11. CDR1 is SEHNR and CDR2 is FQNEAQ in the germline V gene (reference sequence). CDR3 length: 18 residues. The CDR3 nucleotides read TGTGCCAGCAGCCGAGGGACTAGCGGGAGGAGCCGAAACTACGAGCAGTACTTC. Translating gives CASSRGTSGRSRNYEQYF.

This rearrangement joins TRBV5-4 to TRBJ2-1; TRBD2 agrees at 10 bases. The V segment lost 0 bases and the J segment 8 bases; nucleotides outside the gene matches: 11. This CDR3 has 17 amino acids. CDR1 is SGHNT and CDR2 is YYREEE in the germline V gene (reference sequence). The CDR3 spells CASSLAFLAGVIDEQFF. DNA for the CDR3: TGTGCCAGCAGCTTGGCGTTTCTAGCGGGAGTTATCGATGAGCAGTTCTTC.